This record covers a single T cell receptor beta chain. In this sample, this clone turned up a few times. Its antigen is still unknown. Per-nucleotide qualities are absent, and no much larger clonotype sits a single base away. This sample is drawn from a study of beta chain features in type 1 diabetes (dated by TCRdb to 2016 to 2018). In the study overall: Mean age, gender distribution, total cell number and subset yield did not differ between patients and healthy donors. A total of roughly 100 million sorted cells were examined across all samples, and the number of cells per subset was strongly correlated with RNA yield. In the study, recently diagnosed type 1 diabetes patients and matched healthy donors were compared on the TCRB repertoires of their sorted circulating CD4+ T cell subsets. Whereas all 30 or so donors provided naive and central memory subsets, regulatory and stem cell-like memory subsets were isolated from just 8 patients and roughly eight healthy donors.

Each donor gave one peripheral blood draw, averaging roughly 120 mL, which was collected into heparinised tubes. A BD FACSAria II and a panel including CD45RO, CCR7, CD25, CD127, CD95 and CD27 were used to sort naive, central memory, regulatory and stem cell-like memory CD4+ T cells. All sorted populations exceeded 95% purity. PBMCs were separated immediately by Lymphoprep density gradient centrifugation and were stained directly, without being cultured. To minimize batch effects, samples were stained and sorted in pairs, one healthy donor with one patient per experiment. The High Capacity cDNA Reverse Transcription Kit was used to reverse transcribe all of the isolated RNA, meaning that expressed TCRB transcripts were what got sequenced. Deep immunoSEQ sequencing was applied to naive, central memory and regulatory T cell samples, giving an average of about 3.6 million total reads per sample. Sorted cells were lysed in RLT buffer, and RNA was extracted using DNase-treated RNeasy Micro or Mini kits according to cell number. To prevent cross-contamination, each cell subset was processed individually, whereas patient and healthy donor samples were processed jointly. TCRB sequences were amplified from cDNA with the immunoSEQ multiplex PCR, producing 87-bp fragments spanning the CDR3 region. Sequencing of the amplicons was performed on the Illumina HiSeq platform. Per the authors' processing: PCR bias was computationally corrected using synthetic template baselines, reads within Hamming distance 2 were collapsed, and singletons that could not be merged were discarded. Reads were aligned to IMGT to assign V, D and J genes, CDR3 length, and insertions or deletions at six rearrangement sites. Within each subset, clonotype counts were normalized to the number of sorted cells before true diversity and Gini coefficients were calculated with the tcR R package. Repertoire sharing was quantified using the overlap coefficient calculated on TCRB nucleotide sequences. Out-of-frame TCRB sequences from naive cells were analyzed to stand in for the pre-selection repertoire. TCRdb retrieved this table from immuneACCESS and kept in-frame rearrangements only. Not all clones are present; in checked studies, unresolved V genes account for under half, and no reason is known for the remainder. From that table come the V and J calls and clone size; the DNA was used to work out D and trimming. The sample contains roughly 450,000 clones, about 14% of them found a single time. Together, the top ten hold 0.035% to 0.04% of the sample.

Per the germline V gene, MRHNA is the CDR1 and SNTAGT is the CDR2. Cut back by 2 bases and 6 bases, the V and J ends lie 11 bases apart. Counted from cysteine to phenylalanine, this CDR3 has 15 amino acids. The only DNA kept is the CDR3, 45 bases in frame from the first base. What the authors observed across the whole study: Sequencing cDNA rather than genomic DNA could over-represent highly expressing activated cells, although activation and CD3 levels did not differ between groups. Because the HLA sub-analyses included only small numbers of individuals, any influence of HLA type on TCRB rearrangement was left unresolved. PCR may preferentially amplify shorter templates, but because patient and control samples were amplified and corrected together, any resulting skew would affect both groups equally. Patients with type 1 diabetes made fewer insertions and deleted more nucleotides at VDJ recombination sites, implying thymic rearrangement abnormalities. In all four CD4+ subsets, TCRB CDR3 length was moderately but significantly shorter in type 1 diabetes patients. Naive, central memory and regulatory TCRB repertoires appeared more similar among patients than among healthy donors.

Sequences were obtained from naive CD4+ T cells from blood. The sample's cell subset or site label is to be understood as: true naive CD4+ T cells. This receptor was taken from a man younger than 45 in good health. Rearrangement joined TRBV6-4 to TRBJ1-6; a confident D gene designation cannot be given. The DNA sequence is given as TGTGCCAGCAGTGACAATCTAACGGGTAATTCACCCCTCCACTTT. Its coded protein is CASSDNLTGNSPLHF.